This section outlines one T cell receptor beta chain sequence together with its context. Libraries were prepared by immunoSEQ multiplex PCR; TCRdb keeps only in-frame clonotypes and omits some of them. This table holds about 76,000 clones, roughly four fifths found once. This sample is part of a study of blood T cell repertoires in COVID-19. Germline lookup yields CDR1 WNHNN and CDR2 SYGVQD (reference sequence). There are 16 residues in the CDR3. V lost 6 bases and J lost 2; bases outside the gene matches: 4. The TCR comes from a man at least 80 years old with acute or convalescent COVID-19. Sequenced input: peripheral blood. This sequence joins TRBV10-1 and TRBJ2-2; 12 bases are a match to TRBD2. CDR3 bases: TGCGCCAGCAGGCCTGGACTAGCGGGAAACACCGGGGAGCTGTTTTTT. This codes for CASRPGLAGNTGELFF.